These 21 T cell receptor beta chains were sequenced from one sample in a study of T-cell memory formation after mild COVID-19. In TCRdb, the 5' RACE reads were re-called with MiXCR into one record per CDR3 protein. The sample carries 250,000 to 350,000 distinct CDR3 sequences, approximately 15% recorded once. The specimen sequenced was PBMCs or a T cell subset sorted from them (not recorded which). The origin of the receptors is a man in his late teens or twenties who had mild COVID-19 (a few samples of this study predate the infection). Cell type and time point are not known.

The chain combines TRBV20-1 with TRBJ2-3; D is perhaps TRBD2 (6 bases). Trimming stripped 3 bases from V and 0 bases from J, with 16 bases between. The germline V gene encodes CDR1 DFQATT and CDR2 SNEGSKA (reference sequence). The CDR3 runs to 16 residues. CDR3 protein: CSARALGRGSTDTQYF. CDR3 DNA sequence: TGCAGTGCTAGGGCTTTAGGGCGGGGCAGCACAGATACGCAGTATTTT.

In its sample, this clonotype was seen many times. The genes are TRBV12-3 or TRBV12-4 and TRBJ1-5, with D tentatively TRBD1 (5 bases). This CDR3 spans 14 amino acids. Trimming stripped 3 bases from V and 2 bases from J, with 8 bases between. The CDR3 sequence is CASSLGEGNQPQHF. Written as DNA, the CDR3 is TGTGCCAGCAGTTTGGGGGAAGGCAATCAGCCCCAGCATTTT.

This clonotype occurred a few times. The chain employs TRBV7-8 and TRBJ1-6; D is uncertain. Trimming cost V 6 bases and J 8 bases, with 17 bases left between them. The CDR3 runs to 15 residues. Germline V lookup: CDR1 SGHVS, CDR2 FQNEAQ. CDR3 residues: CASSLKDWEDSPLHF. The CDR3 DNA sequence: TGTGCCAGCAGTCTTAAGGATTGGGAGGATTCACCCCTCCACTTT. Complete variable domain (other parts from reference TRBV7-8 and TRBJ1-6): GAGVSQSPRYKVAKRGQDVALRCDPISGHVSLFWYQQALGQGPEFLTYFQNEAQLDKSGLPSDRFFAERPEGSVSTLKIQRTQQEDSAVYLCASSLKDWEDSPLHFGNGTRLTVT.

Many counts were recorded for this clonotype. V gene TRBV6-5 combines with J gene TRBJ1-3; D call uncertain. Between the trimmed V and J ends, which lost 2 bases and 0 bases, there was a span of 5 bases. CDR3 length: 14 residues. Germline lookup yields CDR1 MNHEY and CDR2 SVGAGI. DNA for the CDR3: TGTGCCAGCAGTTACGGCGGCTCTGGAAACACCATATATTTT. Translation: CASSYGGSGNTIYF.

This clonotype was observed a few times. The V call is TRBV5-1, the J call TRBJ2-7; D is unresolved. Germline-derived CDR1 and CDR2 are SGHRS and YFSETQ. This CDR3 is 12 amino acids long. Trimming shortened V by 4 bases and J by 3 bases, and 8 bases separated the two germline ends. The CDR3, as DNA: TGCGCCAGCAGCCCTTCCCTCTACGAGCAGTACTTC. It codes for CASSPSLYEQYF.

This clonotype turned up a few times. The chain couples TRBV2 to TRBJ1-5, with 9 bases matching TRBD1. Germline CDR1 SNHLY, CDR2 FYNNEI. V lost 6 bases, J lost 7 bases, and 4 bases stayed unmatched. The CDR3 runs 13 residues. The CDR3 bases are TGTGCCAGCAGCACGGGACAGGGCCAGCCCCAGCATTTT. Translated, it gives CASSTGQGQPQHF.

The table lists this clonotype with a few counts. This chain uses TRBV6-1 with TRBJ2-5; D gene ambiguous. Germline V lookup: CDR1 MNHNS, CDR2 SASEGT. The CDR3 covers 12 residues. V was shortened by 5 bases and J by 7 bases, with 11 bases between the two germline ends. The CDR3 DNA is TGTGCCAGCAGTATAACTCGCGGGACCCAGTACTTC. Translation gives CASSITRGTQYF.

This clonotype was found a few times. The gene calls are TRBV28 and TRBJ2-6, with D maybe TRBD2 (5 bases). V was shortened by 6 bases and J by 2 bases, with 11 bases between the two germline ends. CDR3 length: 15 residues. The V gene's germline CDR1 is MDHEN and CDR2 SYDVKM. CDR3 DNA sequence: TGTGCCAGCAGCGGGGTCCCCGCTGGGGCCAACGTCCTGACTTTC. It codes for CASSGVPAGANVLTF.

The chain couples TRBV15 to TRBJ1-2; D ambiguous. In germline, CDR1 is LNHNV, CDR2 YYDKDF (reference sequence). This CDR3 has 12 residues. The V gene lost 3 bases and the J gene lost 5 bases, with 7 bases spanning the gap. The CDR3: CATSSIPYGYTF. Written as DNA, the CDR3 is TGTGCCACCAGCAGTATACCGTATGGCTACACCTTC.

The chain combines TRBV4-3 with TRBJ1-1, with 9 positions matching TRBD1. Germline CDR1 reads LGHNA; CDR2 reads YSLEER. The CDR3 consists of 15 residues. The V segment lost 0 bases and the J segment 6 bases; nucleotides outside the gene matches: 5. CDR3 nucleotides: TGCGCCAGCAGCCAAGAGGGACAGGGTCCCGCTGAAGCTTTCTTT. Its protein is CASSQEGQGPAEAFF.

This rearrangement joins TRBV4-3 to TRBJ1-3, with TRBD1 identical over 7 bases. The CDR3 length is 15 residues. V lost 4 bases and J lost 7; bases outside the gene matches: 10. Germline-derived CDR1 and CDR2 are LGHNA and YSLEER. CDR3 in amino acids: CASSLGRQGGNTIYF. Written as DNA, the CDR3 is TGCGCCAGCAGCCTGGGGAGACAGGGAGGGAACACCATATATTTT.

The chain combines TRBV6-6 with TRBJ2-7; 7 bases line up with TRBD1. The CDR3 spans 13 residues. CDR1 is MNHNY and CDR2 is SVGAGI in the germline V gene (reference sequence). The V gene end was trimmed by 5 bases and the J gene end by 7 bases; junction bases not matched to a gene: 8. The chain's CDR3 is CASSHGTALEQYF. The CDR3, as DNA: TGTGCCAGCAGTCACGGGACAGCCTTGGAGCAGTACTTC.

This clonotype was observed a few times. In DNA form, the CDR3 reads TGCGCCAGCAGCCATGGGGGGCTTACTGAAGCTTTCTTT. Translating it yields CASSHGGLTEAFF. The chain has TRBV4-1 and TRBJ1-1; tentatively, D is TRBD1 (6 bases). The CDR3 length is 13 residues. CDR1 is MGHRA and CDR2 is YSYEKL in the germline V gene. The V end lost 3 bases, the J end lost 5 bases, and 10 bases lay between the germline ends.

The V gene is TRBV5-1, the J gene TRBJ1-6; possibly TRBD1 for D (5 bases). V was cut by 0 bases and J by 3 bases, with 16 bases left in between. Germline V gene sequence: CDR1 SGHRS, CDR2 YFSETQ. This CDR3 comprises 18 residues. CDR3 region: CASSLARGQGVYNSPLHF. Here the CDR3 DNA reads TGCGCCAGCAGCTTGGCCCGAGGCCAAGGGGTCTATAATTCACCCCTCCACTTT.

The V and J genes are TRBV12-3 or TRBV12-4 and TRBJ1-1; the D gene is possibly TRBD1 (5 bases). Trimming left V 6 bases short and J 3 bases short, with 11 bases between. This CDR3 contains 13 residues. For the CDR3, the DNA is TGTGCCAGCAGCCCCGGGGGGGACACTGAAGCTTTCTTT. It encodes CASSPGGDTEAFF.

The rearrangement joins TRBV2 to TRBJ2-1; 11 positions match TRBD2. The CDR3 loop spans 15 amino acids. Germline V gene lookup returns CDR1 SNHLY and CDR2 FYNNEI. V lost 4 bases to trimming and J lost 9 bases; unmatched junction nucleotides: 8. The CDR3 here is CASSGTSGSVGEQFF. CDR3 sequence (DNA): TGTGCCAGCAGTGGGACTAGCGGGTCCGTCGGTGAGCAGTTCTTC. The variable domain in full, with the rest retrieved from reference TRBV2 and TRBJ2-1, is EPEVTQTPSHQVTQMGQEVILRCVPISNHLYFYWYRQILGQKVEFLVSFYNNEISEKSEIFDDQFSVERPDGSNFTLKIRSTKLEDSAMYFCASSGTSGSVGEQFFGPGTRLTVL.

The chain carries TRBV9 and TRBJ2-5; TRBD2 aligns across 15 bases. The CDR3 sequence is 18 residues long. J gave up 2 bases and V 2 bases, and 7 bases lay outside the gene matches. Germline values: CDR1 SGDLS, CDR2 YYNGEE. CDR3 in DNA: TGTGCCAGCAGCGTCGGGACTAGCGGGGGGTCATATCAAGAGACCCAGTACTTC. This codes for CASSVGTSGGSYQETQYF. The full variable domain, with the rest looked up from reference TRBV9 and TRBJ2-5, is DSGVTQTPKHLITATGQRVTLRCSPRSGDLSVYWYQQSLDQGLQFLIQYYNGEERAKGNILERFSAQQFPDLHSELNLSSLELGDSALYFCASSVGTSGGSYQETQYFGPGTRLLVL.

This rearrangement joins TRBV5-1 to TRBJ2-1; the D gene could be TRBD1 or TRBD2 (5 bases each). V dropped 6 bases and J dropped 4 bases, with 20 bases sitting between them. Looked up from germline, CDR1 is SGHRS and CDR2 is YFSETQ. This CDR3 is built from 16 residues. The CDR3 coding sequence is TGCGCCAGCAACGGTCGAGGGGAGAAAGCGTACAATGAGCAGTTCTTC. Encoded protein: CASNGRGEKAYNEQFF.

This clonotype was seen a handful of times. The chain carries TRBV7-3 and TRBJ2-5, with a tentative D call TRBD2 (5 bases). CDR3 length: 14 amino acids. Trimming took off 2 bases at V and 6 bases at J, with 13 bases between the two ends. Germline V gene lookup returns CDR1 SGHTA and CDR2 FQGTGA. The DNA for the CDR3 is TGTGCCAGCAGCTTAGACGGGGAAGTCAAGACCCAGTACTTC. This translates into CASSLDGEVKTQYF.

This clonotype was seen many times. The CDR3 DNA follows: TGCGCCAGCAGCTTCGCAGAGGTCGGGGAGCTGTTTTTT. Translation gives CASSFAEVGELFF. The chain recombines TRBV5-1 with TRBJ2-2; no clear D gene. Germline lookup yields CDR1 SGHRS and CDR2 YFSETQ. The CDR3 contains 13 residues. V dropped 2 bases and J dropped 7 bases, with 9 bases sitting between them.

CDR3 coding DNA: TGTGCCAGCAGCTTAGTGGTCGGCAATGAAAAACTGTTTTTT. Amino acid sequence: CASSLVVGNEKLFF. The chain couples TRBV7-2 to TRBJ1-4; D not certain. Deletions cut 1 base from V and 5 bases from J, with 8 bases between. Germline loops: CDR1 SGHTA, CDR2 FQGNSA. This CDR3 spans 14 amino acids.